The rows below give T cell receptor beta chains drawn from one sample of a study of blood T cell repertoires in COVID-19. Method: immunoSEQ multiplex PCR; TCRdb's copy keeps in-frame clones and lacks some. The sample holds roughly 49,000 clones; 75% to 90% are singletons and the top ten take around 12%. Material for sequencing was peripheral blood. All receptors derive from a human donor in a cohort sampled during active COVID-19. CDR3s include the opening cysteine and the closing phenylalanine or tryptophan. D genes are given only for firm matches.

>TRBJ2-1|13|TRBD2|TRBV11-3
CASSKTSSGEQFF
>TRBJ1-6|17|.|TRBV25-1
CASSEYPQKGSGSPLHF
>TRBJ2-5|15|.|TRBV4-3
CASSQDLNTPETQYF
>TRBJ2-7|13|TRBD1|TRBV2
CASSDGQAYEQYF
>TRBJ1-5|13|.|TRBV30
CAWSAGGLGPQHF
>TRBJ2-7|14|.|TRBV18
CASSPPGQGLTKYF
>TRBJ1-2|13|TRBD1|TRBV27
CASSMTGNYGYTF
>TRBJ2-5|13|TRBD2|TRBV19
CASSPSGKETQYF
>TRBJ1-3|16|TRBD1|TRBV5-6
CASSSDRVWSLNTIYF
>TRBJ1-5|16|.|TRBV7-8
CASSREGGYSNQPQHF
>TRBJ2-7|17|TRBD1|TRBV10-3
CAISEPTGQPNYYEQYF
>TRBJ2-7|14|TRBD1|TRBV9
CASSSPGTAYEQYF
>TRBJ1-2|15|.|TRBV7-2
CASSLAEMGGRGYTF
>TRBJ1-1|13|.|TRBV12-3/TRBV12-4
CASSLSGNTEAFF
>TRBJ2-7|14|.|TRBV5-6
CASSGEGGLGEQYF
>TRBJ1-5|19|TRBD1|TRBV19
CASSIDRGLRRDSNQPQHF
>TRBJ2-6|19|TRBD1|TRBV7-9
CASSAKPGQVRSGANVLTF
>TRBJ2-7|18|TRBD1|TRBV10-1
CASSDRDRFPRHPYEQYF
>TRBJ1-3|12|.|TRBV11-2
CASRQSGNTIYF
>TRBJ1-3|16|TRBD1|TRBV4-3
CASSQVYRGSGNTIYF
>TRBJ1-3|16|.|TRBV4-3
CASSQERLSPGNTIYF
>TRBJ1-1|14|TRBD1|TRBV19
CASSGGGEDRRAFF
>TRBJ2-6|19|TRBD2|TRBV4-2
CASSPLAGGSPSGANVLTF
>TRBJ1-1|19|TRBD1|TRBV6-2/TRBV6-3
CASSRLVSGQGALRTEAFF
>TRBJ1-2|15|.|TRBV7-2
CASSFPDIYYYGYTF
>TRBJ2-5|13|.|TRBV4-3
CASSFELFETQYF
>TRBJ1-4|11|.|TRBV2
CASSESEKLFF
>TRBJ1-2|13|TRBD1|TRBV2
CASIMDRVYGYTF
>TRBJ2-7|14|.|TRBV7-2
CASSLGTGTYEQYF
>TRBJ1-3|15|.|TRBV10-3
CAISEGDNSGNTIYF
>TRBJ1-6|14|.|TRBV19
CASSIRDYGSPLHF
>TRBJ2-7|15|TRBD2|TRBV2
CASSSAGGSPYEQYF
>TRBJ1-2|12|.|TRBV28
CASTPNNYGYTF
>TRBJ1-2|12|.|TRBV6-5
CASSYLGGGYTF
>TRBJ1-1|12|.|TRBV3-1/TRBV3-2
CARNRGNTEAFF
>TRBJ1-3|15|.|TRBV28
CASRAPEVYGNTIYF
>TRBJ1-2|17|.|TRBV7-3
CASSLGSAAGDHYGYTF
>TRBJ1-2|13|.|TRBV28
CASRRGQSYGYTF
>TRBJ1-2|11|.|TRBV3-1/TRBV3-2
CASSQSWGYTF
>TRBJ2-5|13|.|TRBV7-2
CASSRANTETQYF
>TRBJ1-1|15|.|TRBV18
CASSPARVLNTEAFF
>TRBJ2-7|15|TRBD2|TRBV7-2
CASSSAGGRTYEQYF
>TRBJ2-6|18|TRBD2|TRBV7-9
CASSRRGLAGSGANVLTF
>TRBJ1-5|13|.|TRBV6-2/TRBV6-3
CASSYNRDQPQHF
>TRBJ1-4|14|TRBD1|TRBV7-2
CASSSPSGQGKLFF
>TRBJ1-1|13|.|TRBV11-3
CASSLERSTEAFF
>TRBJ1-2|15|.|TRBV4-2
CASSHEIGFHYGYTF
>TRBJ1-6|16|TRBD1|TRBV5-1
CASSLPGTGKRSPLHF
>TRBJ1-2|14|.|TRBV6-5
CASGWESGSYGYTF
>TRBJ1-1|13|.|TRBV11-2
CASSLVSGLEAFF
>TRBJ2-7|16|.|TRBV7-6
CASSSLPREISYEQYF
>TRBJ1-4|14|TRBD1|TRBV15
CATRDSVINEKLFF
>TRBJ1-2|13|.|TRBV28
CASSFGRNYGYTF
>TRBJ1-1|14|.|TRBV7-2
CASSRGTENTEAFF